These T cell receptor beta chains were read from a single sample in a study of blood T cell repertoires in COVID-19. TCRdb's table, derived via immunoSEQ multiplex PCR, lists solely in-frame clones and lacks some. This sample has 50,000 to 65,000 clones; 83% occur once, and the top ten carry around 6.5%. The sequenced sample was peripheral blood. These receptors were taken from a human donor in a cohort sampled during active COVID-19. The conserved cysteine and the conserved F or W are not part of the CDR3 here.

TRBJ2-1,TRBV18,ASSPPPKGAEQF
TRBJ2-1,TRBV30,AWSATFHEQF
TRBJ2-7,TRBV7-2,ASSLGGTGRQY
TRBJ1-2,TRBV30,AFGTEANYGYT
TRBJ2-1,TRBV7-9,ASSSAGLAGNEQF
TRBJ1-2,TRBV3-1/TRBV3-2,ASSRTDYGYT
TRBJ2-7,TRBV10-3,ANSGTGGRDEQY
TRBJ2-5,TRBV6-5,ASGRGILGTQY
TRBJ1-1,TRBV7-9,ASSPKNTEAF
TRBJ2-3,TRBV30,AGVWTSGRTDTQY
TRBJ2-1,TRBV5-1,ASSFSSGGPYNEQF
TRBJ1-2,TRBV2,ASSGTGSGYT
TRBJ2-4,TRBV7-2,ASSPFLAALSVIQY
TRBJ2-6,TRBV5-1,ASSLTPGGSGANVLT
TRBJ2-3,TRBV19,ATSTLLGTDTQY
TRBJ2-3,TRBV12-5,ASGSGHRVYNPSTDTQY
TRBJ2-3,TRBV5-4,ASSLDRGRTDTQY
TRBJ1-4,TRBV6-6,ASSRDRGGSTNEKLF
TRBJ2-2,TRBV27,ASSQLQGAAGELF
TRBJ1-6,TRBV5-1,ASSLASPASPLH
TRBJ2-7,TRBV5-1,ASSLGLAGFYEQY
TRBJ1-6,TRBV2,ASSEYRGNSPLH
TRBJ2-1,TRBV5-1,ASSLVAGHNEQF
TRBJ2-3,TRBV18,ASSPAGDTQY